This entry lists 30 T cell receptor beta chains sequenced from one sample in a study of CD8+CD57+ T cells in acquired aplastic anemia (dated by TCRdb to 2016 to 2018). Sequenced on an Illumina HiSeq 2000. Genomic DNA was used as template for profiling of TCR beta VDJ combinations and CDR3 sequences. The raw public reads went through TCRdb reprocessing: fastp at Q25, MiXCR clone calling, in-frame beta chains kept. Each CDR3 protein appears once, grouped with its most common genes and DNA. In this sample the table shows more than 150,000 distinct CDR3 sequences, roughly 64% of which occur a single time. The ten largest clones add up to around 45% of the sample. Sequenced: sorted CD4+, CD8+, or CD8+CD57+ T cells (not recorded which) from PBMCs. These receptors were collected from a human donor with severe aplastic anemia or a healthy control (not recorded which).

The chain has TRBV9 and TRBJ1-3; 7 nucleotides match TRBD1. Germline CDR1 SGDLS, CDR2 YYNGEE. With V trimmed by 4 bases and J by 0 bases, 7 bases remained unmatched. The CDR3 is 16 residues long. DNA of the CDR3: TGTGCCAGCAGCACCTGGACAGGAATCTCTGGAAACACCATATATTTT. It codes for CASSTWTGISGNTIYF.

The J gene is TRBJ1-5, the V gene TRBV29-1; 8 bases fit TRBD1. The germline gives CDR1 SQVTM, CDR2 ANQGSEA. CDR3 length: 13 amino acids. V lost 1 base and J lost 11; bases outside the gene matches: 7. The CDR3 protein is CSVEVTGGLTQHF. The CDR3 DNA is TGCAGCGTTGAAGTAACAGGGGGTCTGACCCAGCATTTT.

The chain recombines TRBV7-2 with TRBJ1-2, with D uncertain. V gave up 2 bases and J gave up 2 bases, with 15 bases separating them. CDR1 and CDR2 (germline): SGHTA, FQGNSA. This CDR3 comprises 16 residues. For the CDR3, the DNA is TGTGCCAGCAGCTTAAATCCCCCGGCGGCCAACTATGGCTACACCTTC. Its translation is CASSLNPPAANYGYTF.

This chain uses TRBV5-4 with TRBJ1-2, with TRBD1 matching over 7 bases. The germline V gene encodes CDR1 SGHNT and CDR2 YYREEE (reference sequence). J gave up 8 bases and V 8 bases, and 6 bases lay outside the gene matches. The CDR3 has 11 residues. The CDR3 DNA follows: TGTGCCAGTCAGGGACAGACCGGCTACACCTTC. Its protein product is CASQGQTGYTF. The full variable domain, completed using reference TRBV5-4 and TRBJ1-2, is ETGVTQSPTHLIKTRGQQVTLRCSSQSGHNTVSWYQQALGQGPQFIFQYYREEENGRGNFPPRFSGLQFPNYSSELNVNALELDDSALYLCASQGQTGYTFGSGTRLTVV.

The chain recombines TRBV4-3 with TRBJ2-2; weak D call: TRBD2 (6 bases). The CDR3 totals 15 residues. Looked up from germline, CDR1 is LGHNA and CDR2 is YSLEER. V lost 4 bases to trimming and J lost 7 bases, with 16 bases between them. This CDR3 reads CASSLGTGLSGELFF. In nucleotides, the CDR3 is TGCGCCAGCAGCCTCGGGACTGGGCTGAGCGGGGAGCTGTTTTTT.

This chain uses TRBV2 with TRBJ2-3; TRBD1 or TRBD2 may be the D gene (6 bases each). The germline V gene encodes CDR1 SNHLY and CDR2 FYNNEI. With 6 bases removed from V and 1 base from J, the gap between germline ends came to 20 bases. The CDR3 extends over 17 amino acids. This CDR3 reads CASSHLRSGAGTDTQYF. The CDR3 DNA reads as TGTGCCAGCAGCCATCTCCGGTCGGGGGCGGGCACAGATACGCAGTATTTT.

As to this clonotype: One end of the junction is discordant with germline, which a read error may explain. The rearrangement joins TRBV7-7 to TRBJ2-7; D is unresolved. Looked up from germline, CDR1 is SSHAT and CDR2 is FNYEAQ (reference sequence). This CDR3 comprises 10 residues. The CDR3 coding sequence is TGTGCTAGCAGCTTACACGTGCAGTACTTC. Its protein product is CASSLHVQYF. Full variable domain (outside the CDR3, taken from reference TRBV7-7 and TRBJ2-7): GAGVSQSPRYKVTKRGQDVTLRCDPISSHATLYWYQQALGQGPEFLTYFNYEAQPDKSGLPSDRFSAERPEGSISTLTIQRTEQRDSAMYRCASSLHVQYFGPGTRLTVT.

J is TRBJ2-3 and V is TRBV29-1, with 7 bases identical to TRBD2. Germline CDR1 SQVTM, CDR2 ANQGSEA. V was clipped by 6 bases and J by 1 base; unmatched bases: 10. The CDR3 loop spans 15 amino acids. The CDR3: CSVTPPGGGTDTQYF. The CDR3 nucleotides are TGCAGCGTCACACCTCCTGGGGGGGGCACAGATACGCAGTATTTT.

A word on this clonotype: An end of the junction differs from the germline gene, which may be a read error. This chain joins TRBV29-1 and TRBJ1-2; 8 positions match TRBD1. From germline, CDR1 is SQVTM and CDR2 ANQGSEA. The CDR3 loop spans 13 amino acids. The CDR3 DNA reads TGCAGCGTTGTGGCAGGGGGCTTTGATGGCTACACATTC. Protein sequence: CSVVAGGFDGYTF.

The V call is TRBV6-2 or TRBV6-3, the J call TRBJ1-1, with D tentatively TRBD1 (6 bases). The germline CDR1 and CDR2 sequences are MNHEY and SVGEGT. CDR3 length: 14 residues. Trimming took 5 bases from V and 5 from J, leaving 15 bases between them. CDR3 loop: CASSAQGLLTEAFF. CDR3 coding DNA: TGTGCCAGCAGTGCACAGGGACTGCTTACTGAAGCTTTCTTT.

V and J are TRBV20-1 and TRBJ1-3; possibly TRBD1 for D (6 bases). CDR1 and CDR2 from the germline V gene are DFQATT and SNEGSKA (reference sequence). The CDR3 covers 15 residues. V was cut by 2 bases and J by 2 bases, with 13 bases left in between. The chain's CDR3 is CSARRQVQPGNTIYF. CDR3 DNA: TGCAGTGCTAGAAGACAGGTTCAACCTGGAAACACCATATATTTT.

The genes are TRBV29-1 and TRBJ2-7; D is possibly TRBD1 (6 bases). Germline loops: CDR1 SQVTM, CDR2 ANQGSEA. There are 12 residues in the CDR3. The germline V and J ends were trimmed by 6 bases and 3 bases, with 12 bases remaining between them. The CDR3 DNA is TGCAGCGTCCGGACAGAGGGCTACGAGCAGTACTTC. Amino acid sequence: CSVRTEGYEQYF.

A single count supports this clonotype. The chain recombines TRBV7-6 with TRBJ2-1; maybe TRBD1 (5 bases). V was trimmed by 3 bases and J by 8 bases, leaving 11 bases between them. This CDR3 is built from 13 residues. Germline-derived CDR1 and CDR2 are SGHVS and FNYEAQ. The CDR3 reads CASSLTEYDEQFF. DNA of the CDR3: TGTGCCAGCAGCTTGACAGAGTATGATGAGCAGTTCTTC. Drawing the rest from reference TRBV7-6 and TRBJ2-1, the complete variable domain is GAGVSQSPRYKVTKRGQDVALRCDPISGHVSLYWYRQALGQGPEFLTYFNYEAQQDKSGLPNDRFSAERPEGSISTLTIQRTEQRDSAMYRCASSLTEYDEQFFGPGTRLTVL.

This clonotype was counted at least ten times. CDR3 amino acids: CSARRMDGPWAFF. CDR3 coding DNA: TGCAGTGCTAGGAGAATGGACGGGCCGTGGGCTTTCTTT. This rearrangement joins TRBV20-1 to TRBJ1-1; D is ambiguous. CDR1 DFQATT and CDR2 SNEGSKA come from the germline V gene (reference sequence). The CDR3 has 13 amino acids. Trimming pared 3 bases from V and 11 bases from J, leaving 19 bases between.

This clonotype was picked up a small number of times. The chain recombines TRBV13 with TRBJ2-7, with 10 bases aligning to TRBD2. Per germline, CDR1 PRHDT and CDR2 FYEKMQ (reference sequence). J was trimmed by 6 bases and V by 6 bases; bases with no gene match: 11. This CDR3 comprises 15 residues. CDR3 region: CASSLGAGGPGEQYF. CDR3 DNA sequence: TGTGCCAGCAGTCTAGGAGCGGGGGGGCCGGGCGAGCAGTACTTC. Using reference TRBV13 and TRBJ2-7 for the parts outside the CDR3, the full variable domain is AAGVIQSPRHLIKEKRETATLKCYPIPRHDTVYWYQQGPGQDPQFLISFYEKMQSDKGSIPDRFSAQQFSDYHSELNMSSLELGDSALYFCASSLGAGGPGEQYFGPGTRLTVT.

The chain combines TRBV10-1 with TRBJ1-6; D is possibly TRBD1 (5 bases). Trimming took 4 bases from V and 7 from J, leaving 11 bases between them. CDR3 length: 14 amino acids. Looked up from germline, CDR1 is WNHNN and CDR2 is SYGVQD (reference sequence). CDR3 amino acids: CASSGAGMNSPLHF. The DNA of the CDR3 is TGCGCCAGCAGTGGGGCAGGGATGAATTCACCCCTCCACTTT.

This clonotype was detected a few times. The CDR3 reads CASSYPGTGYEQYF. DNA for the CDR3: TGTGCCAGCAGCTACCCCGGGACAGGCTACGAGCAGTACTTC. The genes are TRBV7-9 and TRBJ2-7; 8 nucleotides match TRBD1. The J segment lost 3 bases and the V segment lost 4 bases, leaving 5 bases of the junction unmatched. Germline assignment: CDR1 SEHNR and CDR2 FQNEAQ (reference sequence). The CDR3 runs to 14 residues. Variable domain in full (rest from reference TRBV7-9 and TRBJ2-7): DTGVSQNPRHKITKRGQNVTFRCDPISEHNRLYWYRQTLGQGPEFLTYFQNEAQLEKSRLLSDRFSAERPKGSFSTLEIQRTEQGDSAMYLCASSYPGTGYEQYFGPGTRLTVT.

This clonotype was recorded many times. The junction and the germline gene differ at one end; a read error may be behind it. The chain joins TRBV7-9 to TRBJ2-7; the D gene is possibly TRBD2 (5 bases). This CDR3 comprises 14 residues. Germline CDR1 and CDR2: SEHNR and FQNEAQ (reference sequence). DNA for the CDR3: TGCGCCAGCAGCTTGGCCCCGGGAAACTACGAGCAGTACTTC. The encoded protein is CASSLAPGNYEQYF. The variable domain in full, completed from reference TRBV7-9 and TRBJ2-7, reads DTGVSQNPRHKITKRGQNVTFRCDPISEHNRLYWYRQTLGQGPEFLTYFQNEAQLEKSRLLSDRFSAERPKGSFSTLEIQRTEQGDSAMYLCASSLAPGNYEQYFGPGTRLTVT.

The V gene is TRBV10-3, the J gene TRBJ1-6; D gene ambiguous. Germline loops: CDR1 ENHRY, CDR2 SYGVKD. Trimming left V 9 bases short and J 8 bases short, with 17 bases between. This CDR3 is built from 14 residues. CDR3 protein: CAIGEAGVDSPLHF. CDR3 bases: TGTGCCATTGGGGAGGCCGGGGTGGATTCACCCCTCCACTTT.

Only a few counts were recorded for this clonotype. The chain carries TRBV2 and TRBJ2-2, with TRBD2 identical over 7 bases. Germline-derived CDR1 and CDR2 are SNHLY and FYNNEI. The V segment lost 8 bases and the J segment 6 bases; nucleotides outside the gene matches: 9. The CDR3 length is 14 residues. DNA for the CDR3: TGTGCCAGCCTCGGGGAGGGCTGGGCCGGGGAGCTGTTTTTT. Encoded protein: CASLGEGWAGELFF. The complete variable domain, with remaining parts taken from reference TRBV2 and TRBJ2-2, reads EPEVTQTPSHQVTQMGQEVILRCVPISNHLYFYWYRQILGQKVEFLVSFYNNEISEKSEIFDDQFSVERPDGSNFTLKIRSTKLEDSAMYFCASLGEGWAGELFFGEGSRLTVL.

The chain joins TRBV6-1 to TRBJ2-5; D is unresolved. The V end lost 0 bases, the J end lost 5 bases, and 4 bases lay between the germline ends. This CDR3 is built from 12 residues. Germline CDR1 and CDR2: MNHNS and SASEGT. The DNA for the CDR3 is TGTGCCAGCAGTGAAGCAAGGGAGACCCAGTACTTC. Translating it yields CASSEARETQYF.

This chain uses TRBV7-3 with TRBJ2-7, with TRBD2 identical over 16 bases. The V segment lost 6 bases and the J segment 2 bases; nucleotides outside the gene matches: 10. The CDR3 has 18 amino acids. From germline, CDR1 is SGHTA and CDR2 FQGTGA. DNA of the CDR3: TGTGCCAGCAGTTCCCTGGGGACTAGCGGGAGGGCCCCCTACGAGCAGTACTTC. Translating gives CASSSLGTSGRAPYEQYF.

V is TRBV5-6 and J is TRBJ1-5; TRBD1 aligns across 8 bases. CDR1 SGHDT and CDR2 YYEEEE come from the germline V gene. The J segment lost 0 bases and the V segment lost 1 base, leaving 3 bases of the junction unmatched. This CDR3 contains 16 residues. CDR3 protein: CASSLLGQASNQPQHF. CDR3 DNA sequence: TGTGCCAGCAGCTTGTTGGGACAGGCTAGCAATCAGCCCCAGCATTTT. The full variable domain, in which reference TRBV5-6 and TRBJ1-5 provide the parts outside the CDR3, is DAGVTQSPTHLIKTRGQQVTLRCSPKSGHDTVSWYQQALGQGPQFIFQYYEEEERQRGNFPDRFSGHQFPNYSSELNVNALLLGDSALYLCASSLLGQASNQPQHFGDGTRLSIL.

The V and J genes are TRBV19 and TRBJ1-5, with D unclear. V shed 6 bases and J shed 1 base, with 10 bases lying between them. The CDR3 is 14 residues long. Germline CDR1 is LNHDA and CDR2 is SQIVND (reference sequence). CDR3 nucleotide sequence: TGTGCCAGTAGAAGGATCGCGAGCAATCAGCCCCAGCATTTT. This codes for CASRRIASNQPQHF.

Only a few counts were recorded for this clonotype. The V and J genes are TRBV12-3 or TRBV12-4 and TRBJ2-5; 7 positions agree with TRBD1. V shed 5 bases and J 0 bases; nucleotides not matched to a gene: 9. The length of the CDR3 is 16 residues. The CDR3 loop is CASSPEGQSYQETQYF. The CDR3 DNA is TGTGCCAGCAGTCCCGAGGGACAGTCGTACCAAGAGACCCAGTACTTC.

Many counts were recorded for this clonotype. The V call is TRBV2, the J call TRBJ2-7; 7 nucleotides agree with TRBD2. The CDR3 consists of 12 residues. Germline CDR1 reads SNHLY; CDR2 reads FYNNEI. Germline trimming cut 8 bases from V and 6 bases from J; bases unmatched to any gene: 7. CDR3 in amino acids: CASAGLGPEQYF. CDR3 in DNA: TGTGCCAGCGCTGGACTAGGCCCCGAGCAGTACTTC.

The chain uses TRBV19 and TRBJ1-1, with D maybe TRBD1 (6 bases). V was clipped by 3 bases and J by 5 bases, with 7 bases between them. The CDR3 is 12 residues long. Germline loops: CDR1 LNHDA, CDR2 SQIVND (reference sequence). The CDR3 protein is CASSIRGTEAFF. The CDR3 region has the DNA TGTGCCAGTAGTATCAGGGGTACTGAAGCTTTCTTT.

The CDR3 DNA is TGTGCCAGCAGCTCCTGGACTAGCGGGATGCCACTCGACGAGCAGTACTTC. It encodes CASSSWTSGMPLDEQYF. This chain joins TRBV7-2 and TRBJ2-7, with 12 bases lining up with TRBD2. CDR1 and CDR2 from the germline V gene are SGHTA and FQGNSA. V lost 4 bases, J lost 5 bases, and 12 bases stayed unmatched. The CDR3 covers 17 residues. The full variable domain, in which reference TRBV7-2 and TRBJ2-7 provide the parts outside the CDR3, is GAGVSQSPSNKVTEKGKDVELRCDPISGHTALYWYRQSLGQGLEFLIYFQGNSAPDKSGLPSDRFSAERTGGSVSTLTIQRTQQEDSAVYLCASSSWTSGMPLDEQYFGPGTRLTVT.

Turning to this clonotype: The junction departs from germline at one end; a sequencing error may be responsible. V usage is TRBV20-1 and J usage is TRBJ1-1, with 7 bases that match TRBD1. CDR1 and CDR2 from the germline V gene are DFQATT and SNEGSKA (reference sequence). CDR3 size: 14 residues. CDR3 protein: CSARVDRVNTEAFF. In nucleotides, the CDR3 is TGCAGTGCGAGAGTCGACAGGGTGAACACTGAAGCTTTCTTT.

The chain recombines TRBV10-3 with TRBJ2-3; the match to TRBD2 covers 11 bases. V trimming: 5 bases; J trimming: 2 bases; junction bases outside the gene matches: 6. The CDR3 length is 16 residues. CDR1 is ENHRY and CDR2 is SYGVKD in the germline V gene. CDR3 in DNA: TGTGCCATCAGTACTATAGCGGGAGGGAACACAGATACGCAGTATTTT. Protein: CAISTIAGGNTDTQYF.